Below, 8 T cell receptor beta chains from the same sample are listed, as sequenced in a study of T cell changes during pregnancy in multiple sclerosis. Some clones are missing from TCRdb's copy, which holds only in-frame ones; the method was immunoSEQ multiplex PCR. Among about 19,000 clones, roughly 88% were seen once, and the ten largest hold 4.5% to 6%. The specimen was CD8+ T cells from peripheral blood mononuclear cells, collected after pregnancy. These receptors were obtained from a female donor in good health, enrolled as a control in a pregnancy study.

This clone showed up just a few times. The gene calls are TRBV5-4 and TRBJ2-7; D is unclear. V dropped 4 bases and J dropped 0 bases, with 8 bases sitting between them. Germline lookup yields CDR1 SGHNT and CDR2 YYREEE (reference sequence). There are 13 residues in the CDR3. The CDR3 nucleotides read TGTGCCAGCAGCCCTGACAACTCCTACGAGCAGTACTTC. Encoded protein: CASSPDNSYEQYF.

This chain joins TRBV4-2 and TRBJ2-7; D is perhaps TRBD2 (6 bases). Per germline, CDR1 LGHNA and CDR2 YNFKEQ. Trimming took off 4 bases at V and 4 bases at J, with 14 bases between the two ends. The CDR3 spans 14 residues. The CDR3: CASSPDWGEYEQYF. Here the CDR3 DNA reads TGTGCCAGCAGCCCCGATTGGGGGGAGTACGAGCAGTACTTC.

The V gene is TRBV5-1, the J gene TRBJ2-7; D possibly corresponds to TRBD2 (7 bases). V lost 5 bases, J lost 7 bases, and 19 bases lay in between. The CDR3 is 14 amino acids. Germline V CDR1 and CDR2: SGHRS, YFSETQ. For the CDR3, the DNA is TGCGCCAGCAGTTCGGAGGGGGGGCGGAGGGAGCAGTACTTC. Residues: CASSSEGGRREQYF. Looking up the rest from reference TRBV5-1 and TRBJ2-7 gives the full variable domain: KAGVTQTPRYLIKTRGQQVTLSCSPISGHRSVSWYQQTPGQGLQFLFEYFSETQRNKGNFPGRFSGRQFSNSRSEMNVSTLELGDSALYLCASSSEGGRREQYFGPGTRLTVT.

V usage is TRBV21-1 and J usage is TRBJ2-3; TRBD2, the table's D call, was not compared with the DNA. TRBV21-1 is an annotated pseudogene. The CDR3 totals 16 residues. DNA of the CDR3: TGTGCCAGCAGCAAAGTTGGGACTAGTCGGGCAGATACGCAGTATTTT. It specifies CASSKVGTSRADTQYF.

The chain carries TRBV6-6 and TRBJ2-7; D is uncertain. Germline V lookup: CDR1 MNHNY, CDR2 SVGAGI (reference sequence). The CDR3 totals 12 residues. The V end was cut by 8 bases, the J end by 5 bases, with 13 bases between. The CDR3 loop reads CASAVVGDEQYF. CDR3 nucleotides: TGTGCCAGCGCGGTGGTTGGAGACGAGCAGTACTTC.

V is TRBV14 and J is TRBJ1-2; maybe TRBD1 (6 bases). This CDR3 has 14 residues. CDR1 and CDR2 from the germline V gene are SGHDN and FVKESK. V was shortened by 1 base and J by 8 bases, with 14 bases between the two germline ends. In nucleotides, the CDR3 is TGTGCCAGCAGCCAAGCGGCAGGGGCCACCGGCTACACCTTC. It codes for CASSQAAGATGYTF.

V usage is TRBV27 and J usage is TRBJ2-1, with a weak D call TRBD1 (5 bases). There are 13 residues in the CDR3. The ends were cut back, 4 bases at V and 5 bases at J, with 9 bases in the middle. Germline loops: CDR1 MNHEY, CDR2 SMNVEV (reference sequence). Here the CDR3 DNA reads TGTGCCAGCAGTTACAGGACCCACAATGAGCAGTTCTTC. Residues: CASSYRTHNEQFF.

V and J are TRBV27 and TRBJ2-1; D not certain. Germline CDR1 and CDR2: MNHEY and SMNVEV (reference sequence). V lost 0 bases to trimming and J lost 9 bases, with 9 bases between them. The CDR3 extends over 13 amino acids. CDR3 protein: CASSLSRASEQFF. The CDR3 region has the DNA TGTGCCAGCAGTTTATCGAGAGCGTCTGAGCAGTTCTTC.